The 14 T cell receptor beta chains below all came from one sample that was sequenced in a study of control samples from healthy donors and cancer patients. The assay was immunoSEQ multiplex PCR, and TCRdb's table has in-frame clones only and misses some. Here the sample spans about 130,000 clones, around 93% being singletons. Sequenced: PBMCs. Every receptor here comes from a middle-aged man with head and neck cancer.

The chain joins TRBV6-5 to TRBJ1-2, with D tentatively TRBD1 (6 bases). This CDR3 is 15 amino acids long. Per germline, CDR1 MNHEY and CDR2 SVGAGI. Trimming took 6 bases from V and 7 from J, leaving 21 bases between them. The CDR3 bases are TGTGCCAGCAGGCGAATACAGGGTAGTTTGTTTGGCTACACCTTC. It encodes CASRRIQGSLFGYTF.

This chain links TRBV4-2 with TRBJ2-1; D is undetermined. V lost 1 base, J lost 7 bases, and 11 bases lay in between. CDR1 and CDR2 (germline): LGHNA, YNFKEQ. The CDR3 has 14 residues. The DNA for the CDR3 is TGTGCCAGCAGCCAAGCTGGAGATTCAAATGAGCAGTTCTTC. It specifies CASSQAGDSNEQFF.

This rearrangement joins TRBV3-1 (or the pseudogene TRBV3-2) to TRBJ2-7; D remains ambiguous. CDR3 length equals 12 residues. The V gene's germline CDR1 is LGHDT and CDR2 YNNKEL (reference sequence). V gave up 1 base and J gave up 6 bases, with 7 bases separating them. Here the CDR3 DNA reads TGTGCCAGCAGCCAAGTCAAGGGCGAGCAGTACTTC. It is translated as CASSQVKGEQYF.

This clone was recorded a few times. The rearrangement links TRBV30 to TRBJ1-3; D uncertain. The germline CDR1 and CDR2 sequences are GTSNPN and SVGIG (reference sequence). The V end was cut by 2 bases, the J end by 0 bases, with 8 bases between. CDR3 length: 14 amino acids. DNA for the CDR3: TGTGCCTGGAGTAGGAAGGACTCTGGAAACACCATATATTTT. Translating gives CAWSRKDSGNTIYF.

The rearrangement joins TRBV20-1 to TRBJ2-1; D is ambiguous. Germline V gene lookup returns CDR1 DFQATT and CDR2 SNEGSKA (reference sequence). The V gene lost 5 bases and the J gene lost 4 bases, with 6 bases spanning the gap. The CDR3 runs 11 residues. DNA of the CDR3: TGCAGTGCTGCTACATACAATGAGCAGTTCTTC. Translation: CSAATYNEQFF.

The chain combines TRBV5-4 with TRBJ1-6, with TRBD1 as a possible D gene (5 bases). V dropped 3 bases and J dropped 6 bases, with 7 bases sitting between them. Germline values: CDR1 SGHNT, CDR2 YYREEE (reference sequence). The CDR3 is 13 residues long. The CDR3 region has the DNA TGTGCCAGCAGCTCCGACAGTAATTCACCCCTCCACTTT. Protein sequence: CASSSDSNSPLHF.

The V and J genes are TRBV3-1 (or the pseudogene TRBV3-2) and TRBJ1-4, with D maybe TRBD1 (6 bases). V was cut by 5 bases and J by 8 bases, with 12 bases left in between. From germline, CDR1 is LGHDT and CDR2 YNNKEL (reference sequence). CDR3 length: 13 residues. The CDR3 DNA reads TGTGCCAGCAGCAAAGGAGGGGGGGAAAAACTGTTTTTT. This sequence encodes CASSKGGGEKLFF.

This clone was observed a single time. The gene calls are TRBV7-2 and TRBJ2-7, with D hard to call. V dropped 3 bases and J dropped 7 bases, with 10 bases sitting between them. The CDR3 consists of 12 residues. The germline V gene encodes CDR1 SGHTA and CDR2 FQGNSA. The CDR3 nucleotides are TGTGCCAGCAGCTTTCCCCTACGAGAGCAGTACTTC. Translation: CASSFPLREQYF.

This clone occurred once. CDR3 nucleotide sequence: TGTGCCAGCAGCAAAGGGACTGCGACCTATGGCTACACCTTC. This gives the protein CASSKGTATYGYTF. The rearrangement links TRBV21-1 to TRBJ1-2. TRBV21-1 has pseudogene status. The CDR3 extends over 14 amino acids.

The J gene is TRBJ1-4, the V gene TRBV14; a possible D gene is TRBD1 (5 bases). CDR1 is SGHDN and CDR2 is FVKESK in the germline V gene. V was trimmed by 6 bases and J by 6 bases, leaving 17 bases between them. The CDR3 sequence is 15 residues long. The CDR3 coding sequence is TGTGCCAGCAGTCGCTGGGGGACGGTTTATGAAAAACTGTTTTTT. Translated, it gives CASSRWGTVYEKLFF.

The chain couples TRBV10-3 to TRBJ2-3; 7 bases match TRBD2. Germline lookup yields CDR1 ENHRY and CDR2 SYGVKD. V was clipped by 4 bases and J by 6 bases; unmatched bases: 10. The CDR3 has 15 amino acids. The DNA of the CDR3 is TGTGCCATCAGTGGGAGCGGGGCCCCAGGGGATACGCAGTATTTT. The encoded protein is CAISGSGAPGDTQYF.

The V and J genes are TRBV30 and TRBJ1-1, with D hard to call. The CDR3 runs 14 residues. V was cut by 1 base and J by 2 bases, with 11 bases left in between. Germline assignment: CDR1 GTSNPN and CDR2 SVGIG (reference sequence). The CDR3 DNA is TGTGCCTGGAGTGGGCCTACCCGCAACACTGAAGCTTTCTTT. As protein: CAWSGPTRNTEAFF.

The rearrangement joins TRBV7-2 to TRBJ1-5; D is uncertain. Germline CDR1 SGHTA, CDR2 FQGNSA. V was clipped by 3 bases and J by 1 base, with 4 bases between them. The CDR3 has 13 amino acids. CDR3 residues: CASSFQSNQPQHF. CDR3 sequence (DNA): TGTGCCAGCAGCTTTCAGAGCAATCAGCCCCAGCATTTT.

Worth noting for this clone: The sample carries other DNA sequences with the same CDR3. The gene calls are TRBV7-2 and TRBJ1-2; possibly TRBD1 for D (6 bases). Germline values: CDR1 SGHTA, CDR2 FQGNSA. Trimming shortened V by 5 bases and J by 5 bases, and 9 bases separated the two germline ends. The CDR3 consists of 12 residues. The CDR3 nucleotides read TGTGCCAGCAGCCGGGACACATATGGCTACACCTTC. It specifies CASSRDTYGYTF.